This T cell receptor beta chain was documented in a study of molecular identifiers for immune sequencing clone quantification. Study observations and caveats: Effector cells kept over 98% of their molecules in clones above 20 RNA copies, while naive cells kept under 1% there.

Germline lookup yields CDR1 LGHDT and CDR2 YNNKEL (reference sequence). The CDR3 totals 17 residues. V lost 4 bases to trimming and J lost 3 bases; unmatched junction nucleotides: 11. Comments on this clonotype: The target antigen is unknown.

With listed TCR primers and previously described methods, bulk TCR libraries were prepared. TCRdb re-called the PCR reads through MiXCR, storing one row per CDR3 protein. Found here are some 580,000 distinct CDR3 sequences, approximately 24% of them singletons; the top ten hold 0.7% to 0.95%. Sequenced input: naive CD8+ T cells from blood, with Jurkat cell RNA spiked in. Sample subset: FACS-sorted CD8+CD4-CCR7+CD45RA+ naive T cells. This chain joins TRBV3-1 and TRBJ1-1; 10 bases fit TRBD1. The TCR comes from a human donor in good health. Some libraries in this study had Jurkat cell RNA spiked in. This CDR3 reads CASSPGQGEAVDTEAFF. The DNA for the CDR3 is TGTGCCAGCAGCCCCGGACAGGGGGAAGCCGTTGACACTGAAGCTTTCTTT.